The clone carrying this TCR beta chain was detected many times. The sample comes from a study of regulatory T cells in long-lasting Graves disease. The sample's time point: persistent/refractory GD, antithyroid drugs over 5 years with positive TRAb. The TCR library used RNA extracted from PBMCs. The CDR3 has 14 amino acids. Germline CDR1 MDHEN, CDR2 SYDVKM. V was cut by 6 bases and J by 0 bases, with 12 bases left in between. CDR3-region Arm-PCR and iRepertoire HTBI primers produced the TCR beta libraries. TCRdb analysed the multiplex PCR reads with MiXCR anew, one entry per CDR3 protein. Found here are about 400,000 distinct CDR3 sequences, around 21% of them singletons; the top ten hold less than 25%.

Sequences were derived from peripheral blood mononuclear cells (PBMCs), sampled when the disease was refractory, from a patient treated with antithyroid drugs. This chain links TRBV28 with TRBJ2-7, with D maybe TRBD1 (5 bases). This TCR derives from a female donor with Graves disease. The CDR3 protein is CASSPRGFSYEQYF. The CDR3 DNA is TGTGCCAGCAGCCCAAGGGGTTTCTCCTACGAGCAGTACTTC.